One sample yielded the 32 T cell receptor beta chains listed below, sequenced in a study of CD8 T cells in ankylosing spondylitis. General study findings and limits: Made up of roughly 8 highly homologous variants, a TCR beta motif appeared characteristic of ankylosing spondylitis blood.

TCRdb independently ran MiXCR on the 5' RACE reads; one entry per CDR3 protein. The sample records approximately 520,000 distinct CDR3 sequences, about 5.7% being singletons. Their cognate antigens are unknown. Source material: blood, either unsorted or a sorted T cell fraction (not recorded which). The receptors were sampled from a male donor with ankylosing spondylitis.

This clonotype was seen many times. V and J are TRBV6-1 and TRBJ2-5; D unresolved. There are 14 residues in the CDR3. Germline loops: CDR1 MNHNS, CDR2 SASEGT. V lost 6 bases and J lost 5, with 16 bases in between. The CDR3: CASRDRKEWETQYF. The CDR3 DNA reads TGTGCCAGCAGGGACCGCAAAGAATGGGAGACCCAGTACTTC.

This clonotype has a handful of counts. This sequence joins TRBV18 and TRBJ2-7, with D perhaps matching TRBD1 (6 bases). The CDR3 consists of 15 residues. Germline V gives CDR1 KGHSH, CDR2 LQKENI. V was shortened by 3 bases and J by 6 bases, with 18 bases between the two germline ends. CDR3 residues: CASSPDRTRGGEQYF. The CDR3 DNA sequence: TGTGCCAGCTCACCCGATCGCACCAGGGGCGGCGAGCAGTACTTC.

This clonotype has a count of ten or more. CDR3 DNA sequence: TGCGCCAGCAGCCAGGTAGCGGGATCCCATGAGCAGTTCTTC. As protein: CASSQVAGSHEQFF. V usage is TRBV4-3 and J usage is TRBJ2-1, with 8 bases identical to TRBD2. J lost 8 bases, V lost 3 bases, and 6 bases had no gene match. The CDR3 runs 14 residues. Germline values: CDR1 LGHNA, CDR2 YSLEER.

This clonotype was recorded many times. This chain uses TRBV7-2 with TRBJ2-2; no clear D gene. Per the germline V gene, CDR1 is SGHTA and CDR2 is FQGNSA. The CDR3 runs 14 residues. Between the trimmed V and J ends, which lost 5 bases and 1 base, there was a span of 8 bases. As DNA, the CDR3 is TGTGCCAGCAGCCCCTATGGGAACACCGGGGAGCTGTTTTTT. The encoded protein is CASSPYGNTGELFF.

Many counts were recorded for this clonotype. This chain links TRBV6-1 with TRBJ1-2; a possible D gene is TRBD1 (5 bases). V lost 8 bases and J 7 bases, leaving 17 bases between the germline ends. Germline CDR1 is MNHNS and CDR2 is SASEGT. This CDR3 region has 13 residues. CDR3 DNA: TGTGCCAGCTCTCCTATTTTGGGGGGTGGCTACACCTTC. Translation: CASSPILGGGYTF.

The gene calls are TRBV28 and TRBJ2-1; 10 nucleotides match TRBD2. There are 18 residues in the CDR3. Unmatched junction bases numbered 15, after V lost 4 bases and J lost 6 bases. The germline V gene has CDR1 MDHEN and CDR2 SYDVKM. The CDR3 nucleotides are TGTGCCAGCAGTTCCGTTCGCCGGGCTAGCGGGAGATTCAATGAGCAGTTCTTC. This gives the protein CASSSVRRASGRFNEQFF.

This clonotype was recorded at least ten times. The V gene is TRBV12-3 or TRBV12-4, the J gene TRBJ2-7, with no clear D. The V and J ends lost 2 bases and 4 bases respectively, with 18 bases between them. The CDR3 totals 16 residues. The CDR3 region is CASSLRVRVGLYEQYF. The CDR3 region has the DNA TGTGCCAGCAGTTTAAGGGTTAGAGTGGGGTTGTACGAGCAGTACTTC.

At least ten counts were recorded for this clonotype. DNA of the CDR3: TGTGCCAGCAGTTTAGGAGAGGTTCGGGAGACCCAGTACTTC. It codes for CASSLGEVRETQYF. The V gene is TRBV28, the J gene TRBJ2-5; D not resolved. V was clipped by 2 bases and J by 5 bases, with 12 bases between them. CDR1 and CDR2 from the germline V gene are MDHEN and SYDVKM. This CDR3 region has 14 residues.

Ten or more counts support this clonotype. The V call is TRBV24-1, the J call TRBJ2-5; TRBD1 aligns across 9 bases. Germline V gene data show CDR1 as KGHDR and CDR2 as SFDVKD. V gave up 3 bases and J gave up 5 bases; unmatched junction bases: 6. The CDR3 sequence is 15 residues long. In DNA, the CDR3 is TGTGCCACCAGTGATGCCGGGACAGGGAGGGAGACCCAGTACTTC. It specifies CATSDAGTGRETQYF.

At least ten counts were recorded for this clonotype. The chain is built from TRBV7-2 and TRBJ1-5; the D gene is possibly TRBD1 (5 bases). The CDR3 consists of 16 residues. The V gene's germline CDR1 is SGHTA and CDR2 FQGNSA. Trimming removed 6 bases from V and 5 bases from J, with 20 bases in between. Here the CDR3 reads CASSLTIGTLHQPQHF. The CDR3 region has the DNA TGTGCCAGCAGTTTAACTATCGGGACTCTGCATCAGCCCCAGCATTTT.

This clonotype was seen ten or more times. The chain recombines TRBV6-2 or TRBV6-3 with TRBJ1-5, with D uncertain. V lost 5 bases, J lost 4 bases, and 12 bases lay in between. The CDR3 length is 14 residues. The germline V gene encodes CDR1 MNHEY and CDR2 SVGEGT. The CDR3 DNA is TGTGCCAGCAGTGGGTCAACTAGGAATCAGCCCCAGCATTTT. Residues: CASSGSTRNQPQHF.

At least ten counts were recorded for this clonotype. V gene TRBV4-3 combines with J gene TRBJ2-3; D is perhaps TRBD1 (5 bases). This CDR3 is built from 16 residues. CDR1 and CDR2 (germline): LGHNA, YSLEER. V was shortened by 0 bases and J by 3 bases, with 13 bases between the two germline ends. The CDR3 loop reads CASSQDSGPVTDTQYF. The CDR3 DNA is TGCGCCAGCAGCCAAGACTCAGGGCCTGTGACAGATACGCAGTATTTT.

There are many counts of this clonotype. The CDR3 here is CSARRDTGELFF. The CDR3 nucleotides read TGCAGTGCTAGACGGGACACCGGGGAGCTGTTTTTT. The chain links TRBV20-1 to TRBJ2-2; D call uncertain. Germline V CDR1 and CDR2: DFQATT, SNEGSKA (reference sequence). V lost 2 bases to trimming and J lost 3 bases, with 4 bases between them. The CDR3 has 12 amino acids.

This clonotype was counted many times. The genes are TRBV13 and TRBJ1-2; no clear D. The germline CDR1 and CDR2 sequences are PRHDT and FYEKMQ (reference sequence). CDR3 length equals 12 residues. V lost 4 bases and J lost 9, with 12 bases in between. The CDR3 spells CASSSSPISYTF. DNA of the CDR3: TGTGCCAGCAGCTCGTCCCCGATCAGCTACACCTTC.

This chain connects TRBV19 to TRBJ2-5, with TRBD2 identical over 7 bases. The CDR3 is 16 residues long. V lost 3 bases to trimming and J lost 1 base; unmatched junction nucleotides: 8. The germline V gene has CDR1 LNHDA and CDR2 SQIVND (reference sequence). The DNA of the CDR3 is TGTGCCAGTAGTATGGGAGGGGAGGGGACCCAAGAGACCCAGTACTTC. Amino acid sequence: CASSMGGEGTQETQYF.

V usage is TRBV11-2 and J usage is TRBJ2-2, with D maybe TRBD1 (5 bases). This CDR3 region has 16 residues. Between the trimmed V and J ends, which lost 0 bases and 3 bases, there was a span of 11 bases. Germline lookup yields CDR1 SGHAT and CDR2 FQNNGV. For the CDR3, the DNA is TGTGCCAGCAGCTTAGACAGGGCCGAGTACACCGGGGAGCTGTTTTTT. It codes for CASSLDRAEYTGELFF.

This clonotype was recorded many times. J is TRBJ2-4 and V is TRBV5-1; D possibly uses TRBD1 or TRBD2 (5 bases each). V was pared by 0 bases and J by 5 bases, with 12 bases between. From germline, CDR1 is SGHRS and CDR2 YFSETQ. The CDR3 extends over 15 amino acids. CDR3 amino acids: CASSLEPMGENIQYF. The CDR3, as DNA: TGCGCCAGCAGCTTGGAACCGATGGGGGAAAACATTCAGTACTTC.

The sample holds many counts of this clonotype. This sequence joins TRBV9 and TRBJ2-5; tentatively, D is TRBD1 (6 bases). The CDR3 has 14 amino acids. Between the trimmed V and J ends, which lost 4 bases and 4 bases, there was a span of 14 bases. Germline V gene sequence: CDR1 SGDLS, CDR2 YYNGEE. The CDR3 sequence: CASSPPDRLETQYF. In DNA form, the CDR3 reads TGTGCCAGCAGCCCCCCGGACAGATTAGAGACCCAGTACTTC.

This clonotype was recorded at least ten times. The chain carries TRBV6-6 and TRBJ1-5; D unresolved. CDR3 length equals 11 residues. Trimming pared 8 bases from V and 0 bases from J, leaving 2 bases between. Germline assignment: CDR1 MNHNY and CDR2 SVGAGI (reference sequence). In DNA, the CDR3 is TGTGCCAGCTCTAGCAATCAGCCCCAGCATTTT. Translating gives CASSSNQPQHF.

This clonotype has a count of ten or more. At one end, the junction sequence differs from germline, possibly due to a read error. The J gene is TRBJ1-1, the V gene TRBV5-1; unclear D gene. The CDR3 length is 16 residues. The germline CDR1 and CDR2 sequences are SGHRS and YFSETQ. Written as DNA, the CDR3 is TGCGCCAGCAGGTTGGATCCCAACGTAGGTGGACCTGAAGCTTTCTTT. Encoded protein: CASRLDPNVGGPEAFF. Together with reference TRBV5-1 and TRBJ1-1, the CDR3 gives the full variable domain: KAGVTQTPRYLIKTRGQQVTLSCSPISGHRSVSWYQQTPGQGLQFLFEYFSETQRNKGNFPGRFSGRQFSNSRSEMNVSTLELGDSALYLCASRLDPNVGGPEAFFGQGTRLTVV.

This clonotype was recorded at least ten times. The DNA for the CDR3 is TGCGCCAGCAGCCAAGAGAGACAGGGGTTTGCAACTAATGAAAAACTGTTTTTT. It encodes CASSQERQGFATNEKLFF. The rearrangement links TRBV4-3 to TRBJ1-4; TRBD1 matches 8 bases. Looked up from germline, CDR1 is LGHNA and CDR2 is YSLEER. CDR3 length: 18 amino acids. Unmatched junction bases numbered 6, after V lost 0 bases and J lost 0 bases.

Many counts were recorded for this clonotype. This chain joins TRBV13 and TRBJ2-7, with 9 bases that match TRBD2. CDR1 and CDR2 from the germline V gene are PRHDT and FYEKMQ (reference sequence). The ends lost 0 bases at V and 6 bases at J; junction bases unmatched: 3. This CDR3 is 14 amino acids long. The CDR3 DNA is TGTGCCAGCAGCTTAGGAGAAGCGGGAGGCGAGCAGTACTTC. It translates to CASSLGEAGGEQYF. Supplemented by reference TRBV13 and TRBJ2-7, the full variable domain reads AAGVIQSPRHLIKEKRETATLKCYPIPRHDTVYWYQQGPGQDPQFLISFYEKMQSDKGSIPDRFSAQQFSDYHSELNMSSLELGDSALYFCASSLGEAGGEQYFGPGTRLTVT.

This clonotype was detected many times. For the CDR3, the DNA is TGTGCCAGCAGCCAAGATCGTCCCGCGGATGAGCAGTTCTTC. Translating gives CASSQDRPADEQFF. The chain couples TRBV4-2 to TRBJ2-1, with D uncertain. Germline loops: CDR1 LGHNA, CDR2 YNFKEQ. CDR3 length: 14 amino acids. Trimming took 0 bases from V and 8 from J, leaving 11 bases between them.

This clonotype was counted many times. This chain connects TRBV20-1 to TRBJ2-1; maybe TRBD2 (7 bases). Trimming left V 7 bases short and J 6 bases short, with 16 bases between. Germline V gives CDR1 DFQATT, CDR2 SNEGSKA (reference sequence). The CDR3 is 13 residues long. CDR3 residues: CSGASGGRNEQFF. The CDR3 nucleotides read TGCAGTGGGGCGTCGGGGGGCCGCAATGAGCAGTTCTTC.

This clonotype has at least ten counts. This chain uses TRBV5-1 with TRBJ1-5; D remains ambiguous. Germline V gives CDR1 SGHRS, CDR2 YFSETQ. CDR3 length: 14 residues. Trimming shortened V by 0 bases and J by 3 bases, and 7 bases separated the two germline ends. Here the CDR3 reads CASSLGGPNQPQHF. DNA of the CDR3: TGCGCCAGCAGCTTGGGTGGACCCAATCAGCCCCAGCATTTT.

The chain combines TRBV29-1 with TRBJ2-7; 8 bases are a match to TRBD2. J lost 2 bases, V lost 3 bases, and 6 bases had no gene match. Germline-derived CDR1 and CDR2 are SQVTM and ANQGSEA. CDR3 length: 14 amino acids. The CDR3 DNA is TGCAGCGTTGAGTCTGCGGGAGGAACCTACGAGCAGTACTTC. This gives the protein CSVESAGGTYEQYF.

The chain links TRBV7-2 to TRBJ2-5; D call uncertain. The CDR3 covers 13 residues. Germline CDR1 is SGHTA and CDR2 is FQGNSA. Trimming cost V 1 base and J 5 bases, with 8 bases left between them. CDR3 sequence reads: CASSLGPKETQYF. The DNA for the CDR3 is TGTGCCAGCAGCTTAGGGCCGAAGGAGACCCAGTACTTC.

This clonotype showed up many times. The CDR3 DNA reads as TGCGCCAGCAGCCACAGGGGGATATACAATGAGCAGTTCTTC. Protein sequence: CASSHRGIYNEQFF. The gene calls are TRBV4-3 and TRBJ2-1; TRBD1 matches at 7 bases. The germline CDR1 and CDR2 sequences are LGHNA and YSLEER. This CDR3 region has 14 residues. Germline trimming cut 3 bases from V and 4 bases from J; bases unmatched to any gene: 3.

The table lists this clonotype with many counts. This chain links TRBV18 with TRBJ1-1, with D unresolved. The germline V gene encodes CDR1 KGHSH and CDR2 LQKENI. The CDR3 runs 16 residues. Trimming left V 2 bases short and J 5 bases short, with 18 bases between. This chain's CDR3 is CASSPTAGPARTEAFF. The CDR3 region has the DNA TGTGCCAGCTCACCAACGGCCGGGCCTGCCAGGACTGAAGCTTTCTTT.

This clonotype was seen at least ten times. The rearrangement joins TRBV4-3 to TRBJ2-5; D not resolved. Trimming left V 0 bases short and J 5 bases short, with 19 bases between. This CDR3 region has 17 residues. The germline CDR1 and CDR2 sequences are LGHNA and YSLEER. The CDR3 is CASSQEGPTAYGETQYF. DNA of the CDR3: TGCGCCAGCAGCCAAGAGGGCCCCACCGCTTATGGGGAGACCCAGTACTTC.

This clonotype came up many times. V gene TRBV6-5 combines with J gene TRBJ2-3; the D is unclear. Between the trimmed V and J ends, which lost 0 bases and 6 bases, there was a span of 4 bases. The CDR3 totals 12 residues. The V gene's germline CDR1 is MNHEY and CDR2 SVGAGI. DNA of the CDR3: TGTGCCAGCAGTTACTCAGGGGATACGCAGTATTTT. This sequence encodes CASSYSGDTQYF.

For this clonotype: One end of the junction is discordant with germline, which a read error may explain. The chain employs TRBV7-2 and TRBJ2-1; perhaps TRBD2 as D (6 bases). The CDR3 runs to 13 residues. CDR1 and CDR2 (germline): SGHTA, FQGNSA. In DNA, the CDR3 is TGTGCCAGCAGCTTAGTACTAGCAAATGAGCGGTTCTTC. Encoded protein: CASSLVLANERFF. The whole variable domain, filled in from reference TRBV7-2 and TRBJ2-1, reads GAGVSQSPSNKVTEKGKDVELRCDPISGHTALYWYRQSLGQGLEFLIYFQGNSAPDKSGLPSDRFSAERTGGSVSTLTIQRTQQEDSAVYLCASSLVLANERFFGPGTRLTVL.